This note documents a single TCR beta chain sequence. The source of the sample is a study of blood T cell repertoires in COVID-19. The wider study: COVID-19 samples, acute and convalescent, were from the United States, Italy and Spain. Sources were T cells, B-cell-depleted T cells, or PBMCs; the material itself was cDNA or gDNA.

The data were produced by immunoSEQ multiplex PCR, yet TCRdb's version contains in-frame clones alone and is incomplete. The sample gives 140,000 to 150,000 clones, 86% of which show up once; under 4.5% is in the top ten. The source material was PBMCs or T cells enriched from blood (not recorded which). The source is a man aged 50-60 years who had recovered from COVID-19.

CDR3 nucleotide sequence: TGTGCCAGCTCATCTGGACAGGGAAATGAGCAGTTCTTC. It yields the protein CASSSGQGNEQFF. The chain joins TRBV18 to TRBJ2-1, with TRBD1 matching over 8 bases. The CDR3 length is 13 residues. The germline gives CDR1 KGHSH, CDR2 LQKENI. With 5 bases clipped from V and 7 bases from J, the junction kept 4 bases outside the gene matches.